Below, 14 T cell receptor beta chains from the same sample are listed, as sequenced in a study of blood T cell repertoires in COVID-19. Sequencing used immunoSEQ multiplex PCR; TCRdb keeps in-frame clones, though not all of them. Found here are some 280,000 clones, 75% to 90% of them singletons; the top ten hold 0.85% to 1%. The sequenced sample consisted of peripheral blood. Source of these receptors: a woman aged 40 to 50 who had recovered from COVID-19.

The chain has TRBV19 and TRBJ2-7; 10 bases agree with TRBD1. The trim removed 5 bases at V and 4 bases at J, leaving 8 bases unmatched. This CDR3 has 15 residues. Germline-derived CDR1 and CDR2 are LNHDA and SQIVND (reference sequence). The CDR3 nucleotides read TGTGCCAGTAGTTTGGGACAGGGGCCGGATTACGAGCAGTACTTC. Amino acid sequence: CASSLGQGPDYEQYF.

This clone was recorded many times. The chain links TRBV2 to TRBJ1-2, with D unresolved. V shed 5 bases and J shed 4 bases, with 8 bases lying between them. The CDR3 extends over 12 amino acids. The germline V gene has CDR1 SNHLY and CDR2 FYNNEI. CDR3 bases: TGTGCCAGCAGTTTTAACAGCTATGGCTACACCTTC. Translation gives CASSFNSYGYTF.

The chain uses TRBV4-1 and TRBJ2-2; 14 positions agree with TRBD2. V lost 4 bases, J lost 4 bases, and 8 bases stayed unmatched. The germline V gene encodes CDR1 MGHRA and CDR2 YSYEKL. The CDR3 contains 18 residues. DNA for the CDR3: TGCGCCAGCAGCCCGGGACTAGCGGGAGTGCGGGGCACCGGGGAGCTGTTTTTT. It yields the protein CASSPGLAGVRGTGELFF.

This clone was seen a handful of times. The genes are TRBV7-9 and TRBJ1-1; 7 bases map to TRBD1. J lost 7 bases, V lost 5 bases, and 4 bases had no gene match. Germline values: CDR1 SEHNR, CDR2 FQNEAQ (reference sequence). CDR3 length: 12 amino acids. CDR3 sequence reads: CASSTRDSEAFF. CDR3 nucleotides: TGTGCCAGCAGCACTAGGGACAGTGAAGCTTTCTTT.

The sample holds a few counts of this clone. The chain links TRBV2 to TRBJ1-1, with D tentatively TRBD1 (6 bases). Germline lookup yields CDR1 SNHLY and CDR2 FYNNEI. V shed 6 bases and J shed 2 bases, with 16 bases lying between them. The CDR3 is made up of 15 amino acids. The chain's CDR3 is CASSATRGGNTEAFF. The CDR3 DNA sequence: TGTGCCAGCAGCGCAACGAGGGGGGGCAACACTGAAGCTTTCTTT.

V is TRBV5-1 and J is TRBJ1-2, with 7 bases that match TRBD1. Unmatched junction bases numbered 9, after V lost 3 bases and J lost 4 bases. The CDR3 runs to 15 residues. Germline CDR1 reads SGHRS; CDR2 reads YFSETQ. Here the CDR3 reads CASSSSTGSGYGYTF. In nucleotides, the CDR3 is TGCGCCAGCAGCTCGTCGACAGGGTCCGGCTATGGCTACACCTTC.

The gene calls are TRBV28 and TRBJ1-5; D not resolved. V lost 5 bases and J lost 0, with 11 bases in between. Germline assignment: CDR1 MDHEN and CDR2 SYDVKM. The CDR3 sequence is 15 residues long. The CDR3 protein is CASSHPGYSNQPQHF. Here the CDR3 DNA reads TGTGCCAGCAGTCATCCGGGGTATAGCAATCAGCCCCAGCATTTT.

The chain has TRBV4-1 and TRBJ1-6; D is possibly TRBD1 (6 bases). This CDR3 is 17 amino acids long. Trimming stripped 3 bases from V and 3 bases from J, with 15 bases between. CDR1 and CDR2 (germline): MGHRA, YSYEKL. For the CDR3, the DNA is TGCGCCAGCAGCCAGAGCCCCTCAGGGGACTATAATTCACCCCTCCACTTT. Translating gives CASSQSPSGDYNSPLHF.

This clone was counted a single time. This chain uses TRBV19 with TRBJ2-7, with TRBD1 matching over 7 bases. Per germline, CDR1 LNHDA and CDR2 SQIVND (reference sequence). V shed 6 bases and J 3 bases; nucleotides not matched to a gene: 8. The CDR3 is 14 residues long. The CDR3 DNA is TGTGCCAGTAGCCCCGACAGGGCTTTCTACGAGCAGTACTTC. It is translated as CASSPDRAFYEQYF.

The chain has TRBV2 and TRBJ2-7, with TRBD1 matching over 8 bases. The germline V gene encodes CDR1 SNHLY and CDR2 FYNNEI. The CDR3 is 15 residues long. The J segment lost 7 bases and the V segment lost 3 bases, leaving 11 bases of the junction unmatched. DNA for the CDR3: TGTGCCAGCAGTGACGGAGGACAGGGTTTGGGGGAGCAGTACTTC. Amino acid sequence: CASSDGGQGLGEQYF.

The chain carries TRBV19 and TRBJ1-3; D is ambiguous. The CDR3 spans 14 residues. V dropped 4 bases and J dropped 5 bases, with 12 bases sitting between them. CDR1 and CDR2 from the germline V gene are LNHDA and SQIVND (reference sequence). Here the CDR3 DNA reads TGTGCCAGTAGTACCCCCCAGATGCGAAACACCATATATTTT. Its protein product is CASSTPQMRNTIYF.

This clone was observed a single time. The gene calls are TRBV2 and TRBJ2-5, with D maybe TRBD1 (6 bases). CDR3 length: 14 residues. The V gene's germline CDR1 is SNHLY and CDR2 FYNNEI. The ends were cut back, 10 bases at V and 4 bases at J, with 19 bases in the middle. CDR3 DNA sequence: TGTGCCACGAATCCGGGGACAATTCCAGAGACCCAGTACTTC. Its protein product is CATNPGTIPETQYF. Using reference TRBV2 and TRBJ2-5 for the parts outside the CDR3, the full variable domain is EPEVTQTPSHQVTQMGQEVILRCVPISNHLYFYWYRQILGQKVEFLVSFYNNEISEKSEIFDDQFSVERPDGSNFTLKIRSTKLEDSAMYFCATNPGTIPETQYFGPGTRLLVL.

Only a few counts were recorded for this clone. The chain joins TRBV5-1 to TRBJ2-1; the match to TRBD2 covers 8 bases. This CDR3 is built from 15 residues. Germline V lookup: CDR1 SGHRS, CDR2 YFSETQ. Unmatched junction bases numbered 4, after V lost 0 bases and J lost 5 bases. The CDR3 loop is CASSLGSGGDNEQFF. CDR3 bases: TGCGCCAGCAGCTTGGGGTCGGGAGGGGACAATGAGCAGTTCTTC.

The chain uses TRBV4-2 and TRBJ2-3, with 7 positions matching TRBD2. Losses at the gene ends were 1 base for V and 6 bases for J; bases not matched to a gene: 4. This CDR3 has 14 amino acids. Looked up from germline, CDR1 is LGHNA and CDR2 is YNFKEQ. Here the CDR3 DNA reads TGTGCCAGCAGCCAAGCGCCTAGCGGCGATACGCAGTATTTT. This sequence encodes CASSQAPSGDTQYF.